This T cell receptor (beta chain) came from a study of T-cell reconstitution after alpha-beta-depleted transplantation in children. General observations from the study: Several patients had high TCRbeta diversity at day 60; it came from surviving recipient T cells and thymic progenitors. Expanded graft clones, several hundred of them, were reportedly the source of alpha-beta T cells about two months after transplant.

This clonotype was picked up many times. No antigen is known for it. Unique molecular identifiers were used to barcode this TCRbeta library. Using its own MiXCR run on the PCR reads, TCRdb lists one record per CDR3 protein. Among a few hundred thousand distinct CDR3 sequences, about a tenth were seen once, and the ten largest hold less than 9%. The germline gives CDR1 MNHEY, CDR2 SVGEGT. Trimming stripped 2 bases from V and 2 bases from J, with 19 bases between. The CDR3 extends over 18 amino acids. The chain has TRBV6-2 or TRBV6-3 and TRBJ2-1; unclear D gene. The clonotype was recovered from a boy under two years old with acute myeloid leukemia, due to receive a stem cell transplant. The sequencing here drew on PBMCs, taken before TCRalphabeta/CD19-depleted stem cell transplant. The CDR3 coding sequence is TGTGCCAGCAGTTACGGTGTAGGGTTTCCAGGTCCCTACAATGAGCAGTTCTTC. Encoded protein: CASSYGVGFPGPYNEQFF.